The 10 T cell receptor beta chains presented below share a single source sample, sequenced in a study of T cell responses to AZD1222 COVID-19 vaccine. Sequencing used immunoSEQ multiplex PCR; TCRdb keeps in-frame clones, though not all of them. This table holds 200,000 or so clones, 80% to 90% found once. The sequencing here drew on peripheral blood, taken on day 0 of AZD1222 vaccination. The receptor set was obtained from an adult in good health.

Here the CDR3 reads CASRETSGRLYEQYF. Here the CDR3 DNA reads TGTGCCAGCAGGGAGACTAGCGGGAGGCTCTACGAGCAGTACTTC. V is TRBV6-5 and J is TRBJ2-7, with TRBD2 matching over 13 bases. CDR3 length equals 15 residues. Trimming cost V 6 bases and J 3 bases; bases outside gene matches: 5. The V gene's germline CDR1 is MNHEY and CDR2 SVGAGI.

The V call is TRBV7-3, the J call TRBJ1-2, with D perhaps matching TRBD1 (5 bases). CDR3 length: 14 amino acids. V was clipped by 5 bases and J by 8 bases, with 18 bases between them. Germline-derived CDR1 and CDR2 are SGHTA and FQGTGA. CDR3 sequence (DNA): TGTGCCAGCAGCAGCGGGACTTCCAGTTCGGGCTACACCTTC. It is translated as CASSSGTSSSGYTF.

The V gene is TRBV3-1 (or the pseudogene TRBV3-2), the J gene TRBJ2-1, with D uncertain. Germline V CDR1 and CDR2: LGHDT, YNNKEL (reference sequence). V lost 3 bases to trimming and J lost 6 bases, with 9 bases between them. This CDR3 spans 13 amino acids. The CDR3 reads CASSQVSGNEQFF. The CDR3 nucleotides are TGTGCCAGCAGCCAGGTTTCGGGCAATGAGCAGTTCTTC.

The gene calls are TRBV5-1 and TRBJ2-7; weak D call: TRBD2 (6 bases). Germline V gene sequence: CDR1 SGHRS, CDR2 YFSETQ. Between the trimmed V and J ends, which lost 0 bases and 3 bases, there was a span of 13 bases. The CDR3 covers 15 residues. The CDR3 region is CASSLGGGEVYEQYF. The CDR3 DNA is TGCGCCAGCAGCTTGGGGGGCGGGGAAGTCTACGAGCAGTACTTC. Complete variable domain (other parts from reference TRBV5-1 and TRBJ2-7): KAGVTQTPRYLIKTRGQQVTLSCSPISGHRSVSWYQQTPGQGLQFLFEYFSETQRNKGNFPGRFSGRQFSNSRSEMNVSTLELGDSALYLCASSLGGGEVYEQYFGPGTRLTVT.

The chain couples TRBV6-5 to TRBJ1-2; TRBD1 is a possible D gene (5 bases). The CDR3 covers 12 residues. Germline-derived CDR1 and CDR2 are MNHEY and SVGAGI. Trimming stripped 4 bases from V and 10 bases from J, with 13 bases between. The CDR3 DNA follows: TGTGCCAGCAGTTCGGGGACTTCTTTCTACACCTTC. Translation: CASSSGTSFYTF.

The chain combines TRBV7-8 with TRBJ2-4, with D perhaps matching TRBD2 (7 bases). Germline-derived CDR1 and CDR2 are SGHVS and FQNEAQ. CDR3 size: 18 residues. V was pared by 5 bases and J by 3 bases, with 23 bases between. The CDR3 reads CASSPPLRRRGGKNIQYF. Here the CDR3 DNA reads TGTGCCAGCAGCCCCCCGCTTAGGAGAAGGGGGGGCAAAAACATTCAGTACTTC.

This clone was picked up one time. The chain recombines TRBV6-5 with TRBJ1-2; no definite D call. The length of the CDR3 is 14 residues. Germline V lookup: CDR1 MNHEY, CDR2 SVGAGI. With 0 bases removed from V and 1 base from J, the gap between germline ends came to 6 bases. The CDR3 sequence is CASSYSNLNYGYTF. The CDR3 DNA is TGTGCCAGCAGTTACTCGAATCTTAACTATGGCTACACCTTC.

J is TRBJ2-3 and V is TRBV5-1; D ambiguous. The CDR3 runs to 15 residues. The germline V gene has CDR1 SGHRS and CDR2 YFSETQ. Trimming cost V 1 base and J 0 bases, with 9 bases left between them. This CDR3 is CASSLNGLSTDTQYF. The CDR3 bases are TGCGCCAGCAGCTTGAACGGGCTGAGCACAGATACGCAGTATTTT.

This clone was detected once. The CDR3 loop reads CASSLRSGDYNSPLHF. The CDR3, as DNA: TGTGCCAGCAGCTTACGTAGTGGGGACTATAATTCACCCCTCCACTTT. The V gene is TRBV7-2, the J gene TRBJ1-6; D uncertain. Trimming left V 2 bases short and J 3 bases short, with 11 bases between. The CDR3 has 16 amino acids. Germline CDR1 is SGHTA and CDR2 is FQGNSA.

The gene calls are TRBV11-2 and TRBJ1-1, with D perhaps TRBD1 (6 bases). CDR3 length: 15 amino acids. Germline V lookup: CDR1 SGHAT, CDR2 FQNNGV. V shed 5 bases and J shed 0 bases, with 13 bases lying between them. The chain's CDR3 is CASSREGVMNTEAFF. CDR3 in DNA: TGTGCCAGCAGCCGAGAGGGGGTAATGAACACTGAAGCTTTCTTT.